This T cell receptor (beta chain) is drawn from a study of OX40 agonist ivuxolimab in advanced cancers. General study findings and limits: Low levels of normalized T-cell clonal expansion also appeared in some nonresponders.

Note on this clone: Its antigen is unknown.

The protocol was immunoSEQ multiplex PCR, while the TCRdb copy is restricted to in-frame clones and leaves out a portion. The repertoire holds 50,000 to 75,000 clones, with 86% as singletons. The CDR3 is 14 amino acids. The receptor was derived from an adult with an advanced solid tumor such as melanoma, head and neck, liver or kidney cancer. Source: CD4+ or CD8+ T cells sorted from blood, taken in a trial of the OX40 agonist ivuxolimab. The V call is TRBV21-1, the J call TRBJ2-7; TRBD1 reflects the table's D call only, with no check against the DNA. TRBV21-1 is classified as a pseudogene. This CDR3 reads CASSKYPGVYEQYF. The CDR3 DNA sequence: TGTGCCAGCAGCAAATACCCAGGGGTTTACGAGCAGTACTTC.